One and the same sample provided the 9 T cell receptor beta chains below, sequenced in a study of blood T cell repertoires in COVID-19. Profiled with immunoSEQ multiplex PCR; TCRdb holds only in-frame clones, not every one. Among about 74,000 clones listed, nearly 90% were seen once. The sequencing sample was made of peripheral blood. These receptors were obtained from a man in his 70s with active or convalescent COVID-19.

CDR3 in amino acids: CASSANRVNEKLFF. DNA of the CDR3: TGTGCCAGCAGCGCTAACAGGGTTAATGAAAAACTGTTTTTT. J is TRBJ1-4 and V is TRBV11-2; the D gene is possibly TRBD1 (6 bases). CDR1 SGHAT and CDR2 FQNNGV come from the germline V gene. The CDR3 contains 14 residues. V was shortened by 5 bases and J by 4 bases, with 11 bases between the two germline ends.

J is TRBJ1-2 and V is TRBV28; 9 bases are shared with TRBD1. J was trimmed by 6 bases and V by 4 bases; bases with no gene match: 6. Germline CDR1 is MDHEN and CDR2 is SYDVKM. This CDR3 region has 14 residues. For the CDR3, the DNA is TGTGCCAGCAGTTCCTGGGACAGGGAAAATGGCTACACCTTC. Amino acid sequence: CASSSWDRENGYTF.

The V call is TRBV11-2, the J call TRBJ1-2, with D possibly being TRBD1 (6 bases). Germline loops: CDR1 SGHAT, CDR2 FQNNGV. V lost 7 bases and J lost 4, with 19 bases in between. CDR3 length equals 15 residues. The CDR3 DNA is TGTGCCAGCAACAGCTTATTGGGGGGGCTCTATGGCTACACCTTC. Amino acid sequence: CASNSLLGGLYGYTF.

The rearrangement joins TRBV10-1 to TRBJ2-7; the match to TRBD2 covers 9 bases. V lost 3 bases, J lost 3 bases, and 12 bases stayed unmatched. Germline V gene sequence: CDR1 WNHNN, CDR2 SYGVQD (reference sequence). The CDR3 extends over 17 amino acids. CDR3 residues: CASSEISGSSSFYEQYF. CDR3 DNA sequence: TGCGCCAGCAGTGAAATTAGCGGGAGCTCGAGTTTCTACGAGCAGTACTTC.

This chain connects TRBV9 to TRBJ1-1, with D perhaps TRBD1 (5 bases). Germline V gene data show CDR1 as SGDLS and CDR2 as YYNGEE. CDR3 length: 16 residues. V was shortened by 0 bases and J by 2 bases, with 14 bases between the two germline ends. CDR3 amino acids: CASSVGGRDFNTEAFF. CDR3 DNA: TGTGCCAGCAGCGTAGGGGGCAGGGATTTTAACACTGAAGCTTTCTTT.

The chain uses TRBV6-5 and TRBJ2-2; D is undetermined. The germline V gene encodes CDR1 MNHEY and CDR2 SVGAGI. The CDR3 extends over 12 amino acids. Between the trimmed V and J ends, which lost 6 bases and 3 bases, there was a span of 5 bases. CDR3 loop: CASRLDTGELFF. In DNA, the CDR3 is TGTGCCAGCAGACTCGACACCGGGGAGCTGTTTTTT.

V gene TRBV9 combines with J gene TRBJ2-5; D gene ambiguous. This CDR3 is built from 14 residues. Germline V gene data show CDR1 as SGDLS and CDR2 as YYNGEE. V lost 0 bases, J lost 0 bases, and 6 bases lay in between. The DNA for the CDR3 is TGTGCCAGCAGCGTAGTTCCTAACCAAGAGACCCAGTACTTC. Its protein is CASSVVPNQETQYF.

This chain connects TRBV11-2 to TRBJ2-7; perhaps TRBD1 as D (6 bases). The CDR3 is 14 residues long. The V and J ends lost 8 bases and 2 bases respectively, with 16 bases between them. Per the germline V gene, CDR1 is SGHAT and CDR2 is FQNNGV. CDR3 sequence: CASAILRGPYEQYF. The CDR3 coding sequence is TGTGCCAGCGCCATTCTCAGGGGTCCCTACGAGCAGTACTTC.

CDR3 sequence: CATTIGDTIYF. The CDR3 DNA reads as TGTGCCACCACGATAGGGGACACCATATATTTT. The chain carries TRBV15 and TRBJ1-3, with a tentative D call TRBD1 (5 bases). The CDR3 runs to 11 residues. Germline CDR1 and CDR2: LNHNV and YYDKDF (reference sequence). The V gene lost 7 bases and the J gene lost 8 bases, with 9 bases spanning the gap.